Listed here are 28 T cell receptor beta chains from one sample, sequenced in a study of beta chain features in type 1 diabetes. No antigen has been identified for these receptors. Reverse transcription of all isolated RNA meant that expressed TCRB transcripts were sequenced. Sequenced by immunoSEQ multiplex PCR; TCRdb stores in-frame clones only, minus some. The sample contains about 25,000 clones, around 65% of which appear only once. Study-wide findings and caveats: Shortening of TCRB CDR3s, moderate but significant, appeared in all four CD4+ subsets of Type 1 diabetes patients.

What was sequenced was stem cell memory CD4+ T cells from blood. Source of these receptors: a woman aged 40 to 49 with type 1 diabetes.

In its sample, this clone was seen a few times. The chain employs TRBV19 and TRBJ1-2, with 7 positions matching TRBD1. The CDR3 consists of 15 residues. CDR1 and CDR2 from the germline V gene are LNHDA and SQIVND (reference sequence). V lost 3 bases to trimming and J lost 0 bases; unmatched junction nucleotides: 4. The CDR3 nucleotides are TGTGCCAGTAGTATCGGACAGGATTCTAACTATGGCTACACCTTC. Residues: CASSIGQDSNYGYTF.

The genes are TRBV11-2 and TRBJ1-6, with unresolved D. The CDR3 sequence is 12 residues long. The ends were cut back, 1 base at V and 9 bases at J, with 4 bases in the middle. Germline-derived CDR1 and CDR2 are SGHAT and FQNNGV. CDR3 DNA sequence: TGTGCCAGCAGCTTAGTAGTTTCACCCCTCCACTTT. Protein sequence: CASSLVVSPLHF.

The chain combines TRBV19 with TRBJ1-3; 9 positions agree with TRBD1. Germline CDR1 is LNHDA and CDR2 is SQIVND (reference sequence). The CDR3 is 18 residues long. V gave up 7 bases and J gave up 2 bases; unmatched junction bases: 15. This CDR3 is CASTPTGGRAGAGNTIYF. DNA of the CDR3: TGTGCCAGTACCCCGACAGGGGGACGTGCAGGCGCTGGAAACACCATATATTTT.

This clone was seen only a few times. The V gene is TRBV28, the J gene TRBJ2-7; 12 bases line up with TRBD1. J lost 4 bases, V lost 6 bases, and 10 bases had no gene match. Germline-derived CDR1 and CDR2 are MDHEN and SYDVKM. This CDR3 is built from 16 residues. In DNA form, the CDR3 reads TGTGCCAGCAGGAGAGGAGGGACAGGGGGCCGTTACGAGCAGTACTTC. Amino acids: CASRRGGTGGRYEQYF.

The rearrangement joins TRBV28 to TRBJ2-3; unclear D gene. The CDR3 is made up of 15 amino acids. Trimming cost V 4 bases and J 4 bases, with 15 bases left between them. Germline-derived CDR1 and CDR2 are MDHEN and SYDVKM. The CDR3 loop is CASSSPPSRADTQYF. As DNA, the CDR3 is TGTGCCAGCAGTTCCCCACCAAGCCGGGCAGATACGCAGTATTTT.

V gene TRBV4-2 combines with J gene TRBJ1-4; the D gene is possibly TRBD1 (6 bases). The germline gives CDR1 LGHNA, CDR2 YNFKEQ. The length of the CDR3 is 14 residues. Trimming pared 5 bases from V and 2 bases from J, leaving 9 bases between. DNA for the CDR3: TGTGCCAGCAGCTCAACAGGGACTAATGAAAAACTGTTTTTT. Amino acid sequence: CASSSTGTNEKLFF.

The chain has TRBV28 and TRBJ1-5; TRBD1 is a possible D gene (6 bases). Trimming took 3 bases from V and 4 from J, leaving 13 bases between them. The CDR3 consists of 15 residues. The germline V gene has CDR1 MDHEN and CDR2 SYDVKM. The CDR3 nucleotides are TGTGCCAGCAGTTTCGGGGGGCCGGGAAATCAGCCCCAGCATTTT. Its translation is CASSFGGPGNQPQHF.

This chain links TRBV7-2 with TRBJ1-5, with D possibly TRBD1 on 5 matching bases. V gave up 3 bases and J gave up 5 bases, with 11 bases separating them. This CDR3 region has 14 residues. CDR1 is SGHTA, CDR2 FQGNSA, per germline. This chain's CDR3 is CASSLDGGDQPQHF. Written as DNA, the CDR3 is TGTGCCAGCAGCTTGGACGGAGGGGATCAGCCCCAGCATTTT.

The chain employs TRBV28 and TRBJ1-5, with D possibly matching TRBD1 (6 bases). Germline lookup yields CDR1 MDHEN and CDR2 SYDVKM. The CDR3 spans 12 residues. V was clipped by 6 bases and J by 7 bases, with 10 bases between them. CDR3 loop: CASRLQGQPQHF. CDR3 coding DNA: TGTGCCAGCAGACTACAGGGACAGCCCCAGCATTTT.

This clone was picked up one time. The chain has TRBV7-2 and TRBJ1-1; the D is unclear. Germline lookup yields CDR1 SGHTA and CDR2 FQGNSA. The CDR3 is 14 residues long. V was trimmed by 3 bases and J by 12 bases, leaving 20 bases between them. CDR3 protein: CASSFFLAVLQPFF. The CDR3 coding sequence is TGTGCCAGCAGCTTTTTTCTAGCGGTCCTGCAACCTTTCTTT.

The rearrangement uses TRBV7-3 and TRBJ2-2, with D possibly TRBD1 on 5 matching bases. Germline V gene data show CDR1 as SGHTA and CDR2 as FQGTGA. V shed 8 bases and J shed 5 bases, with 15 bases lying between them. CDR3 size: 14 residues. DNA for the CDR3: TGTGCCAGCTCCCGGCAGGGATGGACCGGGGAGCTGTTTTTT. Translated: CASSRQGWTGELFF.

The chain joins TRBV7-2 to TRBJ2-7; D uncertain. CDR1 is SGHTA and CDR2 is FQGNSA in the germline V gene. The V gene lost 5 bases and the J gene lost 5 bases, with 16 bases spanning the gap. The CDR3 is 14 amino acids. CDR3 coding DNA: TGTGCCAGCAGCCCCGCACTTACGATCCACGAGCAGTACTTC. Protein: CASSPALTIHEQYF.

V usage is TRBV18 and J usage is TRBJ2-2, with 7 bases identical to TRBD1. The CDR3 has 15 amino acids. Germline V gene sequence: CDR1 KGHSH, CDR2 LQKENI. The V segment lost 2 bases and the J segment 6 bases; nucleotides outside the gene matches: 6. The CDR3 DNA reads as TGTGCCAGCTCACCAGCGACAGGGCTGGCCGGGGAGCTGTTTTTT. Its translation: CASSPATGLAGELFF.

This clone was found once. This sequence joins TRBV5-4 and TRBJ2-3; 8 bases align to TRBD2. CDR3 size: 14 residues. CDR1 SGHNT and CDR2 YYREEE come from the germline V gene (reference sequence). V gave up 4 bases and J gave up 4 bases; unmatched junction bases: 5. Written as DNA, the CDR3 is TGTGCCAGCAGCAGCCGGCGGGGGGCAGATACGCAGTATTTT. It specifies CASSSRRGADTQYF.

This clone was recorded once. This chain joins TRBV5-1 and TRBJ1-2, with D perhaps matching TRBD1 (6 bases). Between the trimmed V and J ends, which lost 4 bases and 4 bases, there was a span of 17 bases. The CDR3 sequence is 15 residues long. From germline, CDR1 is SGHRS and CDR2 YFSETQ. The CDR3 coding sequence is TGCGCCAGCAGCCCCTCGGGGGGGGCAGGCTATGGCTACACCTTC. Protein sequence: CASSPSGGAGYGYTF.

The V call is TRBV18, the J call TRBJ2-2; 7 bases fit TRBD1. This CDR3 spans 17 amino acids. Germline V CDR1 and CDR2: KGHSH, LQKENI. V lost 6 bases, J lost 4 bases, and 14 bases stayed unmatched. CDR3 sequence: CASSPNRQGVSTGELFF. Written as DNA, the CDR3 is TGTGCCAGCTCGCCTAATCGACAGGGTGTGAGCACCGGGGAGCTGTTTTTT.

The chain combines TRBV7-2 with TRBJ1-2; a weak D match, TRBD1 (6 bases). Trimming shortened V by 5 bases and J by 2 bases, and 12 bases separated the two germline ends. Germline V gives CDR1 SGHTA, CDR2 FQGNSA. The CDR3 length is 14 residues. DNA for the CDR3: TGTGCCAGCAGCCCCTCAGGGACAAACTATGGCTACACCTTC. Its translation: CASSPSGTNYGYTF. The whole variable domain, remainder taken from reference TRBV7-2 and TRBJ1-2, is GAGVSQSPSNKVTEKGKDVELRCDPISGHTALYWYRQSLGQGLEFLIYFQGNSAPDKSGLPSDRFSAERTGGSVSTLTIQRTQQEDSAVYLCASSPSGTNYGYTFGSGTRLTVV.

The rearrangement links TRBV2 to TRBJ2-6; D gene ambiguous. V was cut by 6 bases and J by 0 bases, with 15 bases left in between. This CDR3 region has 17 residues. Germline V gives CDR1 SNHLY, CDR2 FYNNEI. CDR3 bases: TGTGCCAGCAGCCCCCGGCAGGCCAACTCTGGGGCCAACGTCCTGACTTTC. Its protein is CASSPRQANSGANVLTF.

Only a few counts were recorded for this clone. V and J are TRBV30 and TRBJ1-2, with 10 positions matching TRBD1. Germline trimming cut 2 bases from V and 6 bases from J; bases unmatched to any gene: 3. Germline V CDR1 and CDR2: GTSNPN, SVGIG (reference sequence). The CDR3 runs to 13 residues. CDR3 nucleotides: TGTGCCTGGAGTACGACAGGGGGCAATGGCTACACCTTC. It yields the protein CAWSTTGGNGYTF. The variable domain in full, with the rest retrieved from reference TRBV30 and TRBJ1-2, is SQTIHQWPATLVQPVGSPLSLECTVEGTSNPNLYWYRQAAGRGLQLLFYSVGIGQISSEVPQNLSASRPQDRQFILSSKKLLLSDSGFYLCAWSTTGGNGYTFGSGTRLTVV.

V is TRBV6-5 and J is TRBJ1-2; 9 nucleotides match TRBD1. Germline lookup yields CDR1 MNHEY and CDR2 SVGAGI. CDR3 length: 14 residues. J gave up 4 bases and V 6 bases, and 6 bases lay outside the gene matches. CDR3 protein: CASRVGTGSYGYTF. DNA of the CDR3: TGTGCCAGCAGAGTGGGGACAGGGAGCTATGGCTACACCTTC.

The chain links TRBV6-5 to TRBJ2-1, with a possible D match to TRBD2 (5 bases). Germline V gene sequence: CDR1 MNHEY, CDR2 SVGAGI. The germline V and J ends were trimmed by 2 bases and 13 bases, with 24 bases remaining between them. The CDR3 covers 16 residues. As DNA, the CDR3 is TGTGCCAGCAGTTACCGAGGGCCCGCGGGTTTACGTGGACAGTTCTTC. Translating it yields CASSYRGPAGLRGQFF.

The chain joins TRBV29-1 to TRBJ1-5, with D unresolved. V was pared by 2 bases and J by 6 bases, with 14 bases between. Germline V gene data show CDR1 as SQVTM and CDR2 as ANQGSEA. CDR3 size: 14 residues. CDR3 in DNA: TGCAGCGTTGAAACGGGCGGGAGAGGTCAGCCCCAGCATTTT. Its translation: CSVETGGRGQPQHF.

The chain employs TRBV11-1 and TRBJ2-1, with unresolved D. The germline gives CDR1 SGHAT, CDR2 FQDESV (reference sequence). V shed 4 bases and J shed 7 bases, with 11 bases lying between them. This CDR3 comprises 13 residues. CDR3 residues: CASSSRNENEQFF. The CDR3 region has the DNA TGTGCCAGCAGCTCTAGGAATGAGAATGAGCAGTTCTTC.

This clone was counted a few times. The CDR3 is CASSPLAGQTDTQYF. DNA for the CDR3: TGTGCCAGCTCACCTCTAGCGGGGCAAACAGATACGCAGTATTTT. This chain joins TRBV18 and TRBJ2-3, with 9 bases lining up with TRBD2. Germline loops: CDR1 KGHSH, CDR2 LQKENI. This CDR3 is built from 15 residues. The V segment lost 3 bases and the J segment 3 bases; nucleotides outside the gene matches: 4.

This sequence joins TRBV20-1 and TRBJ2-7, with 8 nucleotides matching TRBD1. Trimming removed 5 bases from V and 6 bases from J; junction bases left unmatched: 3. Germline CDR1 reads DFQATT; CDR2 reads SNEGSKA (reference sequence). The CDR3 is 11 residues long. CDR3 DNA: TGCAGTGCTTATACAGGGGGCGAGCAGTACTTC. This encodes CSAYTGGEQYF.

The J gene is TRBJ2-7, the V gene TRBV7-9, with D tentatively TRBD1 (6 bases). Germline V gene sequence: CDR1 SEHNR, CDR2 FQNEAQ (reference sequence). V was cut by 5 bases and J by 3 bases, with 11 bases left in between. This CDR3 comprises 13 residues. The CDR3 protein is CASSPQGFYEQYF. CDR3 coding DNA: TGTGCCAGCAGCCCACAGGGTTTCTACGAGCAGTACTTC.

The chain carries TRBV11-3 and TRBJ2-7; 9 nucleotides agree with TRBD1. In germline, CDR1 is SGHNT, CDR2 YENEEA. Trimming cost V 5 bases and J 5 bases; bases outside gene matches: 10. The CDR3 loop spans 15 amino acids. The CDR3 nucleotides read TGTGCCAGCAGCCCCTCGGGACAGGGAAGAGACGAGCAGTACTTC. Its translation: CASSPSGQGRDEQYF.

V gene TRBV7-3 combines with J gene TRBJ2-7; 9 nucleotides agree with TRBD1. Germline V gives CDR1 SGHTA, CDR2 FQGTGA. The CDR3 contains 15 residues. V was pared by 4 bases and J by 6 bases, with 10 bases of the junction left unmatched. CDR3 protein: CASSSSRDRAGEQYF. For the CDR3, the DNA is TGTGCCAGCAGCTCAAGCCGGGACAGGGCAGGCGAGCAGTACTTC.